This T cell receptor (beta chain) is drawn from a study of T cell repertoires in ileal Crohn's disease. About the research overall: About half received postoperative treatment, some ten with thiopurines and 18 anti-TNF. Biopsies of the neoterminal ileum at postoperative colonoscopy form M6 samples.

Germline V CDR1 and CDR2: SEHNR, FQNEAQ (reference sequence). The CDR3 extends over 11 amino acids. V was trimmed by 3 bases and J by 7 bases, leaving 3 bases between them. Time point of the sample: neoterminal ileum biopsy at postoperative endoscopy, about 6 months after surgery. A word on this clone: What it recognizes is unknown.

Study results and caveats: Clonality above 26.8% at surgery always came with endoscopic recurrence. Sorted CD8 T cells held more high-frequency clones than CD4.

Sequenced by immunoSEQ multiplex PCR; TCRdb stores in-frame clones only, minus some. The profile shows about 7,400 clones, around 76% of them singletons. This TCR was recovered from an adult with Crohn's disease. This chain links TRBV7-9 with TRBJ2-2; D call uncertain. Sequences were obtained from ileal tissue. This CDR3 reads CASSFHGELFF. The CDR3, as DNA: TGTGCCAGCAGCTTCCACGGGGAGCTGTTTTTT.